This T cell receptor beta chain is from a study of a mutant IDH1 vaccine in newly diagnosed glioma. Study in general: Eight vaccinations reached patients in weeks 1, 3, 5, 7, 11, 15, 19 and 23. The study started vaccination 4-6 weeks after radiotherapy alone, or with temozolomide cycles. Treated patients showed a male proportion of around 62%, a female proportion of approximately 40%, and a mean age of 40.4 years. Earlier treatment was radiotherapy, temozolomide, or both, with most getting both.

Deletions cut 1 base from V and 4 bases from J, with 6 bases between. The CDR3 spans 12 residues. Germline CDR1 and CDR2: SGHNT and YYREEE (reference sequence). The sample's time point: week 11, during vaccination. The vaccine gave 300 ug of a 20-mer mutant IDH1 peptide subcutaneously per dose. TCRdb keeps only in-frame clones here, not all; method: immunoSEQ multiplex PCR. Counted here are approximately 110,000 clones, roughly nine tenths occurring once; the ten biggest clones make up roughly 0.65%. Regarding this clone: What it recognizes is unknown.

This clonotype originated in a woman aged 45 to 65 with glioma. The specimen comprised PBMCs, sampled from a glioma patient whose treatment included an IDH1 peptide vaccine. The V and J genes are TRBV5-4 and TRBJ2-7; D remains unclear. The DNA for the CDR3 is TGTGCCAGCAGCTTGAGGAGTTACGAGCAGTACTTC. It yields the protein CASSLRSYEQYF.